A selection of T cell receptor beta chains follows, all from one sample in a study of technical replicates of blood from several donors. Method: immunoSEQ multiplex PCR; TCRdb's copy keeps in-frame clones and lacks some. The data hold fewer than 85,000 clones, with approximately 94% observed a single time. The sequencing input was T cells isolated from PBMCs. Source of these receptors: a human donor in good health. CDR3s include the opening cysteine and the closing phenylalanine or tryptophan. D genes are given only for firm matches. Only some rows state a clone size, as once, few, many or a class for expanded clones.

CASSLVSGYGYTF,TGTGCCAGCAGCTTAGTGTCCGGCTATGGCTACACCTTC,TRBV7-9,TRBJ1-2,.,.
CASSRGFEAFF,TGTGCCAGCAGTCGGGGGTTTGAAGCTTTCTTT,TRBV11-2,TRBJ1-1,.,.
CASIRLAGYTDTQYF,TGTGCCAGTATCCGACTAGCGGGATACACAGATACGCAGTATTTT,TRBV19,TRBJ2-3,TRBD2,.
CASSIYTSGSYNEQFF,TGTGCCAGTAGTATCTATACGAGCGGTTCCTACAATGAGCAGTTCTTC,TRBV19,TRBJ2-1,.,.
CASSEGYGGTNYGYTF,TGTGCCAGCAGTGAAGGGTATGGCGGGACTAACTATGGCTACACCTTC,TRBV6-1,TRBJ1-2,.,.
CASSLIGANVLTF,TGTGCCAGTAGTCTTATCGGGGCCAACGTCCTGACTTTC,TRBV19,TRBJ2-6,.,once
CATSREKLAGARNEQFF,TGTGCCACCAGCAGAGAGAAGCTAGCGGGAGCACGAAATGAGCAGTTCTTC,TRBV15,TRBJ2-1,TRBD2,.
CASSLQGDRASYEQYF,TGTGCCAGCAGCCTACAGGGGGACAGGGCATCCTACGAGCAGTACTTC,TRBV11-3,TRBJ2-7,TRBD1,.
CASSFRDRGYNEQFF,TGTGCCAGCAGCTTCCGGGACAGGGGTTACAATGAGCAGTTCTTC,TRBV7-2,TRBJ2-1,TRBD1,.
CASSLINLGSLTDTQYF,TGTGCCAGCAGCTTAATTAACCTAGGGAGTCTGACAGATACGCAGTATTTT,TRBV7-2,TRBJ2-3,.,once
CASNFGQPYEKLFF,TGTGCCAGTAATTTTGGACAGCCGTATGAAAAACTGTTTTTT,TRBV19,TRBJ1-4,.,.
CASSPDAGPWNEQFF,TGCGCCAGCAGCCCGGACGCGGGTCCGTGGAATGAGCAGTTCTTC,TRBV5-1,TRBJ2-1,.,.
CASSQLTGGFETQYF,TGCGCCAGCAGCCAACTGACAGGGGGCTTCGAGACCCAGTACTTC,TRBV4-1,TRBJ2-5,TRBD1,.
CASSHLAAYNEQFF,TGCGCCAGCAGTCACCTAGCGGCCTACAATGAGCAGTTCTTC,TRBV10-2,TRBJ2-1,TRBD2,.
CASSLDRTGDGYTF,TGTGCCAGCAGCTTAGACCGGACAGGGGATGGCTACACCTTC,TRBV11-2,TRBJ1-2,TRBD1,.
CASSVGAQSSYEQYF,TGTGCCAGCAGCGTTGGGGCCCAGAGCTCCTACGAGCAGTACTTC,TRBV7-9,TRBJ2-7,.,.
CASSLDVYTDTQYF,TGCGCCAGCAGCTTGGACGTCTACACAGATACGCAGTATTTT,TRBV5-1,TRBJ2-3,.,once
CASSLRGYTGELFF,TGTGCCAGCAGCTTAAGGGGGTACACCGGGGAGCTGTTTTTT,TRBV7-2,TRBJ2-2,.,.